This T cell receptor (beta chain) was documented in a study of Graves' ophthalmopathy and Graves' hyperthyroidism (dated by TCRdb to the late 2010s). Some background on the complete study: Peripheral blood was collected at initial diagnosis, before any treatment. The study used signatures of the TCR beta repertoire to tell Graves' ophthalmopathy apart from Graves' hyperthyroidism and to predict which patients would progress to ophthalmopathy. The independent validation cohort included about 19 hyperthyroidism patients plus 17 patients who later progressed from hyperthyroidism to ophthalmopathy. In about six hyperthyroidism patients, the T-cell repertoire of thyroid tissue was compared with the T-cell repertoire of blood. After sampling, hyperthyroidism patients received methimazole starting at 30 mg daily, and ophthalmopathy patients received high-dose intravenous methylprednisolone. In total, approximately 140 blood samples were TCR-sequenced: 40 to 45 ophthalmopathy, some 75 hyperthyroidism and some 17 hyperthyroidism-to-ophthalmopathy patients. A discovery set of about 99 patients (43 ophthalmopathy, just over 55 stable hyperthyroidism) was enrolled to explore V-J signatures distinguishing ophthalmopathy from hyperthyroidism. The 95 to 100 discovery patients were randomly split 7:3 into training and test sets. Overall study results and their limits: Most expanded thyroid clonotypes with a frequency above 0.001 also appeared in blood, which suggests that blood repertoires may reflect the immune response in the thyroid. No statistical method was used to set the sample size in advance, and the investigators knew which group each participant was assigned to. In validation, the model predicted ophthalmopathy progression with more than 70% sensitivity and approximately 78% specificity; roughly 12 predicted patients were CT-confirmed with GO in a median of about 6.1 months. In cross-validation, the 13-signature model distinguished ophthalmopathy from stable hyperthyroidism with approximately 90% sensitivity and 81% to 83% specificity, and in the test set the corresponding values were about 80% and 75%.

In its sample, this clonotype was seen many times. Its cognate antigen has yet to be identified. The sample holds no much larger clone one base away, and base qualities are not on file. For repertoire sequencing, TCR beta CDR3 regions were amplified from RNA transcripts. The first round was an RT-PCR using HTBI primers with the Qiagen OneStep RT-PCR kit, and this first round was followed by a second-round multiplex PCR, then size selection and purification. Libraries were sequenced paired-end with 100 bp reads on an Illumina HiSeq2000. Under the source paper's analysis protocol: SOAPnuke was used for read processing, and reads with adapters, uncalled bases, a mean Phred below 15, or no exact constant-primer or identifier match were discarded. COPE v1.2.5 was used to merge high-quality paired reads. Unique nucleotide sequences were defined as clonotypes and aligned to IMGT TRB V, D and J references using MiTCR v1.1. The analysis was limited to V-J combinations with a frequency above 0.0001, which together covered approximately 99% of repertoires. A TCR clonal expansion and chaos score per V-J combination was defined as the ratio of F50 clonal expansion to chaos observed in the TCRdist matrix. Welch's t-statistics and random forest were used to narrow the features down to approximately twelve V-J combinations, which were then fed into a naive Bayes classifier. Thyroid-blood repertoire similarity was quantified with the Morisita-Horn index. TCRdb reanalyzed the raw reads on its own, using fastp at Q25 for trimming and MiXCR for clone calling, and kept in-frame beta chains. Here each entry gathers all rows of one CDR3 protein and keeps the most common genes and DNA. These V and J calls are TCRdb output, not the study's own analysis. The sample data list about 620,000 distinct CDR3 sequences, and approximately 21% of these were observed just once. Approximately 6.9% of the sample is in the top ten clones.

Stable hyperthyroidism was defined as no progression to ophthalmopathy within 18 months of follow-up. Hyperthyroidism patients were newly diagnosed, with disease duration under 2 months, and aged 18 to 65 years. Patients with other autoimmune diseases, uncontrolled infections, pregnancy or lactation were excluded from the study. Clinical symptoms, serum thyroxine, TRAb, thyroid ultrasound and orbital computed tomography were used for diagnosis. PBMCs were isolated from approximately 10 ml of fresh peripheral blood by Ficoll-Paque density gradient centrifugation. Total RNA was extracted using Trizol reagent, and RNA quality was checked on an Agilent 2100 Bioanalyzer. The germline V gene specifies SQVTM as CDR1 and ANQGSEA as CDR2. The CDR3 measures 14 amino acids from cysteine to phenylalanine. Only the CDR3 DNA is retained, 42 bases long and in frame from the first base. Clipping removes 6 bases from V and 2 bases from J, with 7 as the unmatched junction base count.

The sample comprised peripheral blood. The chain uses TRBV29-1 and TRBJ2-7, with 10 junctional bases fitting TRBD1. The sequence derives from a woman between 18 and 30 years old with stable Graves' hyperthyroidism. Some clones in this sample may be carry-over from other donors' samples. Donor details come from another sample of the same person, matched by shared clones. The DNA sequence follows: TGCAGCGTCCAGGGGGACAGGGGACCCTACGAGCAGTACTTC. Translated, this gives CSVQGDRGPYEQYF.